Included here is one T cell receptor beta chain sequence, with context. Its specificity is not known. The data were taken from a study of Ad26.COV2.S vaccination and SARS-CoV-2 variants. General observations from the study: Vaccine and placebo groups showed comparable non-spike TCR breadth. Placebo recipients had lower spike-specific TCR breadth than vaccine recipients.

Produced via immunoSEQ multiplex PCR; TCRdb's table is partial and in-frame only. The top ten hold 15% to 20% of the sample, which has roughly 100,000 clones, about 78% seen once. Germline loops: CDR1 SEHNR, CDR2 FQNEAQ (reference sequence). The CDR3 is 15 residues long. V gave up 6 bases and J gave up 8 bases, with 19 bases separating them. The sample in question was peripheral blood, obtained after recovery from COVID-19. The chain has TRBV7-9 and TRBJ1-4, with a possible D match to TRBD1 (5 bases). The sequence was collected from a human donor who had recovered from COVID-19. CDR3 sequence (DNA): TGTGCCAGCAGGCCACAGGTTGGCCCAGGGGAAAAACTGTTTTTT. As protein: CASRPQVGPGEKLFF.